This TCR beta chain was found in a study of T cell repertoires in cytomegalovirus infection. Turning to the study itself: In public TCR beta signatures, there were indications of both CMV infection and matching HLA type.

MiXCR, run by TCRdb on the reads, gives a single entry per CDR3 protein. Of more than 350,000 distinct CDR3 sequences listed, roughly a third are singletons. This clonotype was observed at least ten times. Its antigen remains unknown. An end of the junction differs from the germline gene, which may be a read error. Study outcomes and limitations: In two of eight donors, the top clonotype was HLA-C-restricted CMV-specific. Summed public TCR beta family frequency identified CMV carriers bearing the relevant HLA.

The germline CDR1 and CDR2 sequences are WSHSY and SAAADI. The CDR3 extends over 12 amino acids. This clonotype was sampled from a human donor in good health (CMV status not recorded). Some clones in this sample may be carry-over from other donors' samples. Sequenced material: PBMCs. This chain links TRBV10-2 with TRBJ1-1; D remains ambiguous. The CDR3 sequence: CASSEGNTEAFF. The CDR3, as DNA: TGTGCCAGCAGTGAAGGGAACACTGAAGCTTTCTTT.